This TCR beta chain was retrieved from a study of blood T cells in healthy people across ages. Primed by a sample-barcoded 5' primer and a J-beta primer mix, a second PCR proceeded for 7 to 11 cycles. A 12-random-nucleotide template-switch adaptor tagged each cDNA molecule. TCRdb used MiXCR to reprocess the 5' RACE reads, holding one entry per CDR3 protein. The table records 600,000 to 1,000,000 distinct CDR3 sequences, approximately 25% of them present only once. In its sample, this clonotype was seen a few times. The CDR3 is 15 amino acids. Trimming cost V 4 bases and J 5 bases, with 17 bases left between them. This sample also appeared in a second study, on T cells of mothers and their children.

Sequences were obtained from blood. This sequence originates from a boy between 10 and 17 years old in good health. This chain joins TRBV12-3 or TRBV12-4 and TRBJ2-5; D perhaps matches TRBD2 (5 bases). CDR3 amino acids: CASSYTGLLEETQYF. CDR3 sequence (DNA): TGTGCCAGCAGTTATACCGGACTTTTGGAGGAGACCCAGTACTTC.